This passage covers 9 T cell receptor beta chains from one sample sequenced in a study of blood T cells in healthy people across ages. It was with a sample-barcoded 5' primer and a J-beta primer mix that a second PCR of roughly 7 to 12 cycles was run. TCRdb re-called the 5' RACE reads through MiXCR, storing one row per CDR3 protein. The sample lists 1.2 million to 1.5 million distinct CDR3 sequences, approximately 59% occurring once. The sequenced material came from blood. Receptors originate from a man aged 18 to 30 in good health.

The chain joins TRBV9 to TRBJ1-2, with 7 positions matching TRBD1. Trimming took 3 bases from V and 4 from J; bases not matched to a gene: 9. Germline V gene data show CDR1 as SGDLS and CDR2 as YYNGEE. The CDR3 totals 15 residues. CDR3 DNA sequence: TGTGCCAGCAGCGCATGGGACAGACCACTCTATGGCTACACCTTC. This codes for CASSAWDRPLYGYTF.

The chain combines TRBV20-1 with TRBJ1-1; unclear D gene. Between the trimmed V and J ends, which lost 3 bases and 1 base, there was a span of 9 bases. The CDR3 is 13 residues long. Germline assignment: CDR1 DFQATT and CDR2 SNEGSKA (reference sequence). The CDR3, as DNA: TGCAGTGCTAGCGGGAAGGGGAACACTGAAGCTTTCTTT. Encoded protein: CSASGKGNTEAFF.

The rearrangement links TRBV4-1 to TRBJ1-1, with D possibly TRBD1 on 6 matching bases. With 1 base removed from V and 1 base from J, the gap between germline ends came to 13 bases. CDR3 length equals 16 residues. Germline CDR1 and CDR2: MGHRA and YSYEKL. In DNA form, the CDR3 reads TGCGCCAGCAGCCAAGTCTACAGGGCGGGGAACACTGAAGCTTTCTTT. Translated, it gives CASSQVYRAGNTEAFF.

In its sample, this clonotype was seen many times. The rearrangement links TRBV3-1 to TRBJ2-7; the D gene is possibly TRBD1 (6 bases). CDR3 length: 15 amino acids. The germline V and J ends were trimmed by 4 bases and 3 bases, with 16 bases remaining between them. Germline V CDR1 and CDR2: LGHDT, YNNKEL (reference sequence). This chain's CDR3 is CASSLHLGHFYEQYF. The CDR3 DNA sequence: TGTGCCAGCAGCCTACACCTGGGACACTTCTACGAGCAGTACTTC.

This chain links TRBV12-3 or TRBV12-4 with TRBJ2-2; D possibly corresponds to TRBD2 (6 bases). The CDR3 has 14 amino acids. The germline V and J ends were trimmed by 6 bases and 8 bases, with 16 bases remaining between them. The CDR3, as DNA: TGTGCCAGCAGCCAGACTAGTTTCTATGGGGAGCTGTTTTTT. It yields the protein CASSQTSFYGELFF.

V gene TRBV7-2 combines with J gene TRBJ2-3; TRBD2 matches 7 bases. The ends lost 11 bases at V and 1 base at J; junction bases unmatched: 12. Germline assignment: CDR1 SGHTA and CDR2 FQGNSA. CDR3 length: 15 amino acids. The CDR3 DNA reads TGTGCCCTCGGACCAGGCGGGGGAGGCACAGATACGCAGTATTTT. Translating gives CALGPGGGGTDTQYF.

This clonotype was recorded only once. The V call is TRBV7-2, the J call TRBJ2-3, with 7 bases matching TRBD2. Trimming removed 5 bases from V and 2 bases from J; junction bases left unmatched: 13. From germline, CDR1 is SGHTA and CDR2 FQGNSA. The CDR3 loop spans 17 amino acids. This CDR3 reads CASSPVGGTAPTDTQYF. The CDR3 coding sequence is TGTGCCAGCAGCCCCGTGGGGGGGACTGCTCCCACAGATACGCAGTATTTT.

CDR3 loop: CASSVTGIFEKLFF. As DNA, the CDR3 is TGTGCCAGCAGTGTGACAGGGATCTTCGAAAAACTGTTTTTT. The rearrangement links TRBV12-3 or TRBV12-4 to TRBJ1-4; 7 positions agree with TRBD1. CDR3 length equals 14 residues. V gave up 5 bases and J gave up 8 bases; unmatched junction bases: 8.

The rearrangement links TRBV10-3 to TRBJ1-1; D gene ambiguous. Trimming removed 6 bases at V and 3 bases at J, with 20 bases between. The CDR3 extends over 16 amino acids. Germline V gene lookup returns CDR1 ENHRY and CDR2 SYGVKD. The CDR3 loop reads CAIRARFGLEDTEAFF. CDR3 DNA: TGTGCCATCAGGGCGCGGTTCGGATTGGAGGACACTGAAGCTTTCTTT.